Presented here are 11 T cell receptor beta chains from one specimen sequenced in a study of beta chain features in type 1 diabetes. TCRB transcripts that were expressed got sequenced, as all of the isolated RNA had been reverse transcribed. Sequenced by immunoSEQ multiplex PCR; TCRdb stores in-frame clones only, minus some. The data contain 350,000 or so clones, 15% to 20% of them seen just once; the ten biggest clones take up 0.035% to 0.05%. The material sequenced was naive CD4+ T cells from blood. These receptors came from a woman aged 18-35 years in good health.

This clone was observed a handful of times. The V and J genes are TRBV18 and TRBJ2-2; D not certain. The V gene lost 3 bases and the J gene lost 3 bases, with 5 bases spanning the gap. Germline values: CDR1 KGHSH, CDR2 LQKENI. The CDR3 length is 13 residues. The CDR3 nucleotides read TGTGCCAGCTCACCGACTTACACCGGGGAGCTGTTTTTT. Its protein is CASSPTYTGELFF.

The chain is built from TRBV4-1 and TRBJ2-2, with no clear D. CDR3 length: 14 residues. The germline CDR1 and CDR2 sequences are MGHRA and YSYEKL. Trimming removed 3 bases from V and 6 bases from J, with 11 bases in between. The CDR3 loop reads CASSHRVHAGELFF. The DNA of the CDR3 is TGCGCCAGCAGCCATCGGGTACACGCCGGGGAGCTGTTTTTT.

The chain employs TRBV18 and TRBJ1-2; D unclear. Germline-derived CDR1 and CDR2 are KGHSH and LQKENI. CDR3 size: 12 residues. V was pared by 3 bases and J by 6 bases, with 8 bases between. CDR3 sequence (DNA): TGTGCCAGCTCACCCCTGTCGGATGGCTACACCTTC. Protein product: CASSPLSDGYTF.

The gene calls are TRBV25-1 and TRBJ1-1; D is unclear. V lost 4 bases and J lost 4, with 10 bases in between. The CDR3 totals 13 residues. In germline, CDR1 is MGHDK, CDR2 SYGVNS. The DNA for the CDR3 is TGTGCCAGCAGTGCCTGGGAGAGCACTGAAGCTTTCTTT. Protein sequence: CASSAWESTEAFF.

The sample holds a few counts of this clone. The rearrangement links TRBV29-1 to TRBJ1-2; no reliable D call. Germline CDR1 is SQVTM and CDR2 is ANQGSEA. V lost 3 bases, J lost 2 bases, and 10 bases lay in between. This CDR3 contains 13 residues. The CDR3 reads CSVEGTENYGYTF. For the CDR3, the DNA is TGCAGCGTTGAGGGCACCGAAAACTATGGCTACACCTTC.

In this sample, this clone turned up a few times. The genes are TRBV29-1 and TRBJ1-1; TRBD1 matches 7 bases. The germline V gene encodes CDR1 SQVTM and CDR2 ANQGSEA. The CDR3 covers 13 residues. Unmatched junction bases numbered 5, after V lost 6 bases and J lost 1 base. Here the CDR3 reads CSVAGTANTEAFF. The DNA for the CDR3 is TGCAGCGTCGCCGGGACAGCGAACACTGAAGCTTTCTTT.

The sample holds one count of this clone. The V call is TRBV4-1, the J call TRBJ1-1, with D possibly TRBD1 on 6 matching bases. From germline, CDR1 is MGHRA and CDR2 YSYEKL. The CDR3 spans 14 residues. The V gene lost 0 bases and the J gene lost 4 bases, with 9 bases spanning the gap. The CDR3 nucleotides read TGCGCCAGCAGCCAAGAAGGACAGTTCACTGAAGCTTTCTTT. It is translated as CASSQEGQFTEAFF.

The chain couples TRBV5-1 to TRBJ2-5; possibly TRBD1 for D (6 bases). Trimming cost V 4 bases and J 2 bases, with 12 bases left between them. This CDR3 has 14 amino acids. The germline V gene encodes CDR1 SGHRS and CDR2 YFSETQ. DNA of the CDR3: TGCGCCAGCAGCCCCGGGACACTGCAAGAGACCCAGTACTTC. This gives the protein CASSPGTLQETQYF.

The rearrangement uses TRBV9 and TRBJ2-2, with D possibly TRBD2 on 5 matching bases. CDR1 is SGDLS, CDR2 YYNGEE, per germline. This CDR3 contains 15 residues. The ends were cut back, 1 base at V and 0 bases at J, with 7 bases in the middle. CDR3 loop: CASSVLRANTGELFF. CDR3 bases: TGTGCCAGCAGCGTACTGCGGGCGAACACCGGGGAGCTGTTTTTT.

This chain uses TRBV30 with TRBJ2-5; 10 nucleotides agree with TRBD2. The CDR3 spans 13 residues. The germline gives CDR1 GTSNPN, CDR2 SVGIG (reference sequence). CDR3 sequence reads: CAASGGAEETQYF. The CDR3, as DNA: TGTGCGGCGAGCGGGGGGGCCGAAGAGACCCAGTACTTC.

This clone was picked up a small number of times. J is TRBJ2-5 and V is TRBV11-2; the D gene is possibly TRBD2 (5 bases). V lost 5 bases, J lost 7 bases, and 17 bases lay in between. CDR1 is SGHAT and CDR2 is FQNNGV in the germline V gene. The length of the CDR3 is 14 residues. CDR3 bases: TGTGCCAGCAGCCCCCTCCGGGGTCGGGGGACCCAGTACTTC. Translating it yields CASSPLRGRGTQYF.